This T cell receptor (beta chain) was captured in a study of blood T cell repertoires in COVID-19. In the study overall: Acute and convalescent COVID-19 samples came from the United States, Italy and Spain. Sources were T cells, B-cell-depleted T cells, or PBMCs; the material itself was cDNA or gDNA.

The CDR3 is made up of 11 amino acids. V lost 6 bases, J lost 3 bases, and 5 bases lay in between. As processed by the authors: How many nucleated cells were present was estimated from reference gene primer amplification. Method: immunoSEQ multiplex PCR; TCRdb's copy keeps in-frame clones and lacks some. The DNA was the basis for D and trimming; V, J and clone size are from that table. The profile shows more than 250,000 clones, about 82% of them singletons. A remark on this clone: Other DNA sequences from this sample encode an identical CDR3 as well.

The chain joins TRBV12-3 or TRBV12-4 to TRBJ1-1; D not resolved. Sequenced: peripheral blood. The source of this sequence is a middle-aged man with active or convalescent COVID-19. The CDR3 sequence: CASSLYTEAFF. Here the CDR3 DNA reads TGTGCCAGCAGCCTTTACACTGAAGCTTTCTTT.